This is a list of T cell receptor beta chains from one sample in a study of CD8 T cells in Susac syndrome. TCRdb fed the immunoSEQ multiplex PCR reads into MiXCR, producing one record per CDR3 protein. The sample consists of 73,000 or so distinct CDR3 sequences, about 95% of them appearing once. The sequencing input was CD8+ T cells from PBMCs. The source of these receptors is a human donor with multiple sclerosis. Each CDR3 is given with its conserved first and last residue. The order of the fields is D gene, clone size, V gene, J gene, CDR3 protein, CDR3 DNA. A D gene is named only where the DNA matches it firmly. Part of the rows lack a size; the others show once, few, many or a class for expanded clones.

.	.	TRBV7-9	TRBJ2-3	CASSTIGPDTQYF	TGTGCCAGCAGCACGATTGGTCCAGATACGCAGTATTTT
.	.	TRBV3-1	TRBJ1-3	CASSRVGPQSFGGSRNTIYF	TGTGCCAGCAGCCGCGTTGGACCCCAGTCCTTCGGGGGATCGAGAAACACCATATATTTT
.	.	TRBV6-5	TRBJ2-3	CASEDASTDTQYF	TGTGCCAGCGAAGATGCTAGCACAGATACGCAGTATTTT
.	.	TRBV5-1	TRBJ2-7	CASSFSGFERVDSYEQYF	TGCGCCAGCAGCTTCTCAGGGTTTGAGCGGGTGGATTCCTACGAGCAGTACTTC
.	once	TRBV4-1	TRBJ2-1	CASSQEPAETSFISYNEQFF	TGCGCCAGCAGCCAAGAACCCGCAGAAACGTCCTTCATCTCCTACAATGAGCAGTTCTTC
TRBD2	.	TRBV7-9	TRBJ2-1	CASSSTSGVTEQFF	TGTGCCAGCAGCTCGACTAGCGGGGTTACTGAGCAGTTCTTC
.	.	TRBV5-6	TRBJ1-5	CASSLDSQPQHF	TGTGCCAGCAGCTTGGATTCTCAGCCCCAGCATTTT
.	.	TRBV4-1	TRBJ2-7	CASSFQPDREVYEQYF	TGCGCCAGCAGCTTCCAACCAGACCGGGAAGTCTACGAGCAGTACTTC
TRBD1	.	TRBV10-3	TRBJ1-5	CAISDQGQGAGQPQHF	TGTGCCATCAGTGATCAGGGACAGGGGGCAGGTCAGCCCCAGCATTTT
TRBD2	.	TRBV2	TRBJ2-1	CASTSGGANEQFF	TGTGCCAGCACCAGCGGGGGGGCCAATGAGCAGTTCTTC
.	.	TRBV6-5	TRBJ1-5	CASGSFNQPQHF	TGTGCCAGTGGTAGCTTCAATCAGCCCCAGCATTTT
.	once	TRBV9	TRBJ2-1	CASSSGQYNEQFF	TGTGCCAGCAGCTCGGGACAATACAATGAGCAGTTCTTC
TRBD2	.	TRBV7-9	TRBJ2-7	CASTPRGGRYEQYF	TGTGCCAGCACCCCACGGGGGGGCCGATACGAGCAGTACTTC
.	.	TRBV12-3/TRBV12-4	TRBJ2-2	CASSLRTGELFF	TGTGCCAGCAGTTTAAGGACCGGGGAGCTGTTTTTT
.	.	TRBV30	TRBJ1-1	CAWSVSPGAFF	TGTGCCTGGAGTGTTAGTCCGGGAGCTTTCTTT
.	.	TRBV28	TRBJ2-1	CASSDRGGSYNEQFF	TGTGCCAGCAGCGACCGTGGGGGCTCCTACAATGAGCAGTTCTTC
.	.	TRBV13	TRBJ2-1	CASSFPAVVGNEQFF	TGTGCCAGCAGCTTCCCCGCGGTAGTGGGGAATGAGCAGTTCTTC
.	.	TRBV2	TRBJ1-3	CASRGESENTIYF	TGTGCCAGCAGAGGGGAGTCTGAAAACACCATATATTTT
.	.	TRBV6-5	TRBJ1-2	CASTTTGNYGYTF	TGTGCCAGCACCACAACAGGGAACTATGGCTACACCTTC
TRBD2	.	TRBV29-1	TRBJ2-2	CSVGRAGPGELFF	TGCAGCGTTGGTAGAGCGGGGCCCGGGGAGCTGTTTTTT
.	.	TRBV6-2/TRBV6-3	TRBJ1-5	CASSYGGQPQHF	TGTGCCAGCAGTTACGGGGGTCAGCCCCAGCATTTT
TRBD2	.	TRBV18	TRBJ2-1	CASSPLAGYNEQFF	TGTGCCAGCTCACCTTTAGCGGGATACAATGAGCAGTTCTTC
.	.	TRBV24-1	TRBJ2-3	CATSGSYTDTQYF	TGTGCCACCAGTGGAAGCTACACAGATACGCAGTATTTT
.	.	TRBV19	TRBJ2-3	CASSSEETGVTTDTQYF	TGTGCCAGTAGTTCTGAGGAGACGGGGGTTACCACAGATACGCAGTATTTT